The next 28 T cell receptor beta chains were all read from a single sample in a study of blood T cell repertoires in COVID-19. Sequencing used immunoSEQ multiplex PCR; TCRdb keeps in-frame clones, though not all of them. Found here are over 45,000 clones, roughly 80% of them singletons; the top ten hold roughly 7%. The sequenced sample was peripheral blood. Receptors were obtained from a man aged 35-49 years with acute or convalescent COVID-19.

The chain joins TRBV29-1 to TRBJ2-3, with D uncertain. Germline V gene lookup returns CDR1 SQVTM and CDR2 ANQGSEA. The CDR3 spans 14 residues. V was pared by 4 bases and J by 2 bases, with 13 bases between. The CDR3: CSVVIQAFTDTQYF. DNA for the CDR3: TGCAGCGTTGTAATCCAGGCCTTCACAGATACGCAGTATTTT.

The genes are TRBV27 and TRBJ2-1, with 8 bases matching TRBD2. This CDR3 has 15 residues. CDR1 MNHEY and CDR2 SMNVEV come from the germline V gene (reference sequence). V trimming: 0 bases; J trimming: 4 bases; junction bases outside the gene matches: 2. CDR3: CASSLSVAGYNEQFF. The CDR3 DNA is TGTGCCAGCAGTTTATCGGTAGCGGGGTACAATGAGCAGTTCTTC.

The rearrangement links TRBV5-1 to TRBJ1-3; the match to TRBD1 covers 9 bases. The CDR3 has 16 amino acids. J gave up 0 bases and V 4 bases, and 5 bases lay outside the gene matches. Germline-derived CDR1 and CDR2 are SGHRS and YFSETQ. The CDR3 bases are TGCGCCAGCAGCCCCCCGGGACAGGGCTCTGGAAACACCATATATTTT. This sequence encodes CASSPPGQGSGNTIYF.

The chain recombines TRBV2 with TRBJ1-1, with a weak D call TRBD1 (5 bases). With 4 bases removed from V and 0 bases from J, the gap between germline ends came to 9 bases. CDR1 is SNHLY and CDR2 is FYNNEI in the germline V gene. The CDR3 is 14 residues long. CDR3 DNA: TGTGCCAGCAGTGCCGGGGGACTGAACACTGAAGCTTTCTTT. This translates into CASSAGGLNTEAFF.

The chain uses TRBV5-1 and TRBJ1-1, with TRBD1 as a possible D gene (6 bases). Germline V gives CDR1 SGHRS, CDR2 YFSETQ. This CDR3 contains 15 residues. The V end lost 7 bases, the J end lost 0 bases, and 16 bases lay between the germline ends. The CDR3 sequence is CASGPQGRMNTEAFF. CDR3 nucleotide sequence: TGCGCCAGCGGCCCACAGGGTCGCATGAACACTGAAGCTTTCTTT. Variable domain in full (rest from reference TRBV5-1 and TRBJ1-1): KAGVTQTPRYLIKTRGQQVTLSCSPISGHRSVSWYQQTPGQGLQFLFEYFSETQRNKGNFPGRFSGRQFSNSRSEMNVSTLELGDSALYLCASGPQGRMNTEAFFGQGTRLTVV.

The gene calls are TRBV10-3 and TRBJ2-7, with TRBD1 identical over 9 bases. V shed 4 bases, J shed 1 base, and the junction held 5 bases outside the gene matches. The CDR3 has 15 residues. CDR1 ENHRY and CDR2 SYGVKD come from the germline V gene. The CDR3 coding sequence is TGTGCCATCAGTGGTCTCGGGACAGGGTCCTACGAGCAGTACTTC. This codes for CAISGLGTGSYEQYF.

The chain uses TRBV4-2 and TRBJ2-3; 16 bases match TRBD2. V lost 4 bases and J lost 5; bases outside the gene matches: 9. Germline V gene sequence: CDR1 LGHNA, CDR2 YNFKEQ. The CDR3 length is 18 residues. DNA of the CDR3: TGTGCCAGCAGCCGAACCGGGACTAGCGGGGGGGGCCTAGATACGCAGTATTTT. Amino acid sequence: CASSRTGTSGGGLDTQYF.

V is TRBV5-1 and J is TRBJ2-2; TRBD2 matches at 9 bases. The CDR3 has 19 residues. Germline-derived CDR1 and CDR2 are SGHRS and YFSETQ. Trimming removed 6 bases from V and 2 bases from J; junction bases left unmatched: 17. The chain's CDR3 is CASTNRKVSSGANTGELFF. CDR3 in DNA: TGCGCCAGCACCAATAGGAAGGTGTCTAGCGGGGCTAACACCGGGGAGCTGTTTTTT.

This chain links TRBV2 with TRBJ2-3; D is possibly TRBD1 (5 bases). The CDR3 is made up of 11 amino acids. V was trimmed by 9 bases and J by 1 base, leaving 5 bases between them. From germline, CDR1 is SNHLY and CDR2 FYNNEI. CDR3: CARGGTDTQYF. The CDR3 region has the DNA TGTGCCAGAGGGGGCACAGATACGCAGTATTTT.

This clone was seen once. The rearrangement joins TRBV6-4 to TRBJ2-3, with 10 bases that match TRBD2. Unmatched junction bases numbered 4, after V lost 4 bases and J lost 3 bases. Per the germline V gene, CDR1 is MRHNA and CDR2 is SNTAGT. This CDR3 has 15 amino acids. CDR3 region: CASSVSGGGTDTQYF. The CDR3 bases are TGTGCCAGCAGTGTGAGCGGGGGGGGGACAGATACGCAGTATTTT.

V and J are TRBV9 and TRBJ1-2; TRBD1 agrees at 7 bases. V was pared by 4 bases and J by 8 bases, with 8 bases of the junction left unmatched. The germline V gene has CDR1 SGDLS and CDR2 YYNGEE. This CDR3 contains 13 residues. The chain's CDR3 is CASSLYRGLGYTF. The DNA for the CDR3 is TGTGCCAGCAGCCTGTACAGGGGTCTAGGCTACACCTTC. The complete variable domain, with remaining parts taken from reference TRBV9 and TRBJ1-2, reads DSGVTQTPKHLITATGQRVTLRCSPRSGDLSVYWYQQSLDQGLQFLIQYYNGEERAKGNILERFSAQQFPDLHSELNLSSLELGDSALYFCASSLYRGLGYTFGSGTRLTVV.

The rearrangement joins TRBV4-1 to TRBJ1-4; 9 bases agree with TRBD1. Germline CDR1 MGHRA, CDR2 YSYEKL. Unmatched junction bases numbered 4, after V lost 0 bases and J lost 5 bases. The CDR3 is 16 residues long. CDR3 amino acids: CASSQEGGTGNEKLFF. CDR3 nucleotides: TGCGCCAGCAGCCAAGAGGGAGGGACAGGGAATGAAAAACTGTTTTTT.

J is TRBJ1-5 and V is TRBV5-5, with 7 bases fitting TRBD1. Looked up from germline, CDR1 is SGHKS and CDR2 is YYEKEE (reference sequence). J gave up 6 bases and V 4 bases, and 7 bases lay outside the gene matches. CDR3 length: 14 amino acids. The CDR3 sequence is CASSQTGMGQPQHF. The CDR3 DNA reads TGTGCCAGCAGCCAGACAGGGATGGGTCAGCCCCAGCATTTT. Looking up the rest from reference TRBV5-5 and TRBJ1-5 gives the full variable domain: DAGVTQSPTHLIKTRGQQVTLRCSPISGHKSVSWYQQVLGQGPQFIFQYYEKEERGRGNFPDRFSARQFPNYSSELNVNALLLGDSALYLCASSQTGMGQPQHFGDGTRLSIL.

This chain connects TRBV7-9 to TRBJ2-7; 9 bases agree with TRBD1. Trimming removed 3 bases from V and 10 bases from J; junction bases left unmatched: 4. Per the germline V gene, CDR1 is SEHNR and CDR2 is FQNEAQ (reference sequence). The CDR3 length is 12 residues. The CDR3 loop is CASSLGQGPQYF. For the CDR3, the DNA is TGTGCCAGCAGCTTGGGACAGGGTCCCCAGTACTTC.

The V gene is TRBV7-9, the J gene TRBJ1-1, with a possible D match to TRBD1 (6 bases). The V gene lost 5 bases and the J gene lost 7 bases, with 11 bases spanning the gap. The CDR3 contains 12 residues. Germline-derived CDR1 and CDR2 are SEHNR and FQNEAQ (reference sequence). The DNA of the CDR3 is TGTGCCAGCAGCAAACAGGGTAGTGAAGCTTTCTTT. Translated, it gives CASSKQGSEAFF.

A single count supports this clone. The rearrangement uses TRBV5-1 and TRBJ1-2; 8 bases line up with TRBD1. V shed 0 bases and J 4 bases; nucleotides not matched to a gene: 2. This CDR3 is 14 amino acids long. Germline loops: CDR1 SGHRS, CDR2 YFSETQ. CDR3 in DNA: TGCGCCAGCAGCTTGGGGACAGGGCCCTATGGCTACACCTTC. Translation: CASSLGTGPYGYTF.

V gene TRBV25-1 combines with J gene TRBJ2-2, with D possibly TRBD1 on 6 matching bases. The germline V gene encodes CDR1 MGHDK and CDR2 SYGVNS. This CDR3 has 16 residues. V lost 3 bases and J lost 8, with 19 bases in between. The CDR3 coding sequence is TGTGCCAGCAGTGAGGTGGGGGCCAAAAGGGCTGGGGAGCTGTTTTTT. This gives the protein CASSEVGAKRAGELFF.

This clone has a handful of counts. Written as DNA, the CDR3 is TGTGCCAGCAGCTTAGCTCCAGATGGCACTGAAGCTTTCTTT. It yields the protein CASSLAPDGTEAFF. V usage is TRBV7-2 and J usage is TRBJ1-1; D gene uncertain. CDR1 SGHTA and CDR2 FQGNSA come from the germline V gene. Trimming took off 0 bases at V and 4 bases at J, with 9 bases between the two ends. The CDR3 length is 14 residues.

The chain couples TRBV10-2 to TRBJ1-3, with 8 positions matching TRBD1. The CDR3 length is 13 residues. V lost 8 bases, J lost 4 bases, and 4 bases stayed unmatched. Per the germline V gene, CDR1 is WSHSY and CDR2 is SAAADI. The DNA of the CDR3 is TGCGCCAGCGCAGGGGGCCGCGGAAACACCATATATTTT. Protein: CASAGGRGNTIYF.

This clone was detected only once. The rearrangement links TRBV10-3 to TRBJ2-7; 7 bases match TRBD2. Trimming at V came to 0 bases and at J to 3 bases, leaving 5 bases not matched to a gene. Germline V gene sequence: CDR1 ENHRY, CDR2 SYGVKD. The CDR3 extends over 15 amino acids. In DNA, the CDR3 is TGTGCCATCAGTGAGTCCGGACTAGGGGTCTACGAGCAGTACTTC. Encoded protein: CAISESGLGVYEQYF.

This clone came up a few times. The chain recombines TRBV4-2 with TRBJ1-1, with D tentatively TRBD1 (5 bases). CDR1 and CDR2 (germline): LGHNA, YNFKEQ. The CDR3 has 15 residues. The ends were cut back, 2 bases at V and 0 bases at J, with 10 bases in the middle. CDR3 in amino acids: CASSQSTALNTEAFF. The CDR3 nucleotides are TGTGCCAGCAGCCAATCGACAGCTTTGAACACTGAAGCTTTCTTT.

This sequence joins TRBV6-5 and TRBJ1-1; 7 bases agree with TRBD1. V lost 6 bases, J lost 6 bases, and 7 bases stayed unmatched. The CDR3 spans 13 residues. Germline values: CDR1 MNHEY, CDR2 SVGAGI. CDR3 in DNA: TGTGCCAGCAGACCCCAGGGGGTCCCTGAAGCTTTCTTT. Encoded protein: CASRPQGVPEAFF.

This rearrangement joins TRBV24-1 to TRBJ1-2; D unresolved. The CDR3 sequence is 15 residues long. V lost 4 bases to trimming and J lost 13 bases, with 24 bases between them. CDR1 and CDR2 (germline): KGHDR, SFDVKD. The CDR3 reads CATSDRSYGPSVFTF. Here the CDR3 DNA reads TGTGCCACCAGTGACCGGAGTTATGGCCCCTCTGTCTTCACCTTC.

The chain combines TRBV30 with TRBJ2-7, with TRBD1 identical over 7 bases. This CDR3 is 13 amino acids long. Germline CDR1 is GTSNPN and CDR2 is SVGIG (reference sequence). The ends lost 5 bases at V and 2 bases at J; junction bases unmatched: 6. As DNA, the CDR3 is TGTGCCTGGTCTCGAGGGGGCCCCTACGAGCAGTACTTC. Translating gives CAWSRGGPYEQYF.

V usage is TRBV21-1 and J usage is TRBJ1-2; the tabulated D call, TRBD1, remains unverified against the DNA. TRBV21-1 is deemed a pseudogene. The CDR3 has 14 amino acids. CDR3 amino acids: CASSKRNILYGYTF. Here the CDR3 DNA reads TGTGCCAGCAGCAAAAGAAACATCCTCTATGGCTACACCTTC.

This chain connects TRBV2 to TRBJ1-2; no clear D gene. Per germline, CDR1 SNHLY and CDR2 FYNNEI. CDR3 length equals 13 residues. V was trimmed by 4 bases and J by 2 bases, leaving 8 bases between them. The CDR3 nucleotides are TGTGCCAGCAGTGTCGAACAGAACTATGGCTACACCTTC. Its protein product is CASSVEQNYGYTF.

The chain's CDR3 is CASSKGDRGQQRTEAFF. CDR3 sequence (DNA): TGTGCCAGCAGCAAAGGGGATAGGGGGCAGCAAAGGACTGAAGCTTTCTTT. The chain recombines TRBV21-1 with TRBJ1-1; no check of the table's D call, TRBD1, against the DNA was made. TRBV21-1 is reported as a pseudogene. This CDR3 is built from 17 residues.

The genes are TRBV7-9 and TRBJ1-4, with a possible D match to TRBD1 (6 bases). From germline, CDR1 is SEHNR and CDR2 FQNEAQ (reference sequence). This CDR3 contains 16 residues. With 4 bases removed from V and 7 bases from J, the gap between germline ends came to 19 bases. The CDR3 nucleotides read TGTGCCAGCAGCTCCTCCGGGGGGGCCGGGGTTGAAAAACTGTTTTTT. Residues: CASSSSGGAGVEKLFF.